This passage covers 11 T cell receptor beta chains from one sample sequenced in a study of T cells in localized non-small cell lung cancer. Sequencing used immunoSEQ multiplex PCR; TCRdb keeps in-frame clones, though not all of them. The table includes under 20,000 clones, approximately 91% detected once. Sequenced material: peripheral blood, taken before any cancer treatment. The receptor source for this set is a man aged 40-75 years with stage I lung adenocarcinoma.

V and J are TRBV9 and TRBJ1-5, with 8 bases matching TRBD1. From germline, CDR1 is SGDLS and CDR2 YYNGEE. The CDR3 is 15 residues long. The ends lost 2 bases at V and 6 bases at J; junction bases unmatched: 7. The CDR3 DNA follows: TGTGCCAGCAGCGTCTCTGGACAGGGTAGTCAGCCCCAGCATTTT. Its translation: CASSVSGQGSQPQHF.

The chain is built from TRBV29-1 and TRBJ1-1; D is uncertain. V was pared by 5 bases and J by 1 base, with 8 bases between. Germline V gene sequence: CDR1 SQVTM, CDR2 ANQGSEA. CDR3 size: 12 residues. DNA of the CDR3: TGCAGCGTTCCCGCGACGAACACTGAAGCTTTCTTT. This codes for CSVPATNTEAFF.

The chain links TRBV21-1 to TRBJ1-2. TRBV21-1 is labeled a pseudogene. This CDR3 has 14 residues. The CDR3 is CASGTTGWRVGYTF. CDR3 bases: TGTGCCAGCGGAACTACCGGGTGGAGGGTTGGCTACACCTTC.

The chain joins TRBV7-2 to TRBJ2-1, with TRBD2 identical over 7 bases. V shed 4 bases, J shed 10 bases, and the junction held 4 bases outside the gene matches. Per germline, CDR1 SGHTA and CDR2 FQGNSA. This CDR3 has 12 amino acids. Here the CDR3 reads CASSSYGGEQFF. As DNA, the CDR3 is TGTGCCAGCAGCTCCTACGGGGGGGAGCAGTTCTTC.

V and J are TRBV6-6 and TRBJ1-4, with 7 bases matching TRBD1. Germline assignment: CDR1 MNHNY and CDR2 SVGAGI (reference sequence). The CDR3 runs to 15 residues. Trimming cost V 6 bases and J 3 bases; bases outside gene matches: 7. CDR3 bases: TGTGCCAGCAGGCAGGGGGGCGCGGCTAATGAAAAACTGTTTTTT. Protein product: CASRQGGAANEKLFF.

The rearrangement uses TRBV20-1 and TRBJ2-1; unclear D gene. V was clipped by 5 bases and J by 5 bases, with 4 bases between them. The CDR3 spans 10 residues. CDR1 and CDR2 from the germline V gene are DFQATT and SNEGSKA (reference sequence). In DNA, the CDR3 is TGCAGTGCTGACAACAATGAGCAGTTCTTC. Translation gives CSADNNEQFF.

This clone occurred once. The chain links TRBV13 to TRBJ2-1; D tentatively fits TRBD1 or TRBD2 (5 bases each). Per germline, CDR1 PRHDT and CDR2 FYEKMQ (reference sequence). The CDR3 sequence is 15 residues long. V was trimmed by 5 bases and J by 10 bases, leaving 21 bases between them. The DNA for the CDR3 is TGTGCCAGCAGCCCTGGGGGTACTGGTTCCCGAGAGCAGTTCTTC. It is translated as CASSPGGTGSREQFF. The full variable domain, in which reference TRBV13 and TRBJ2-1 provide the parts outside the CDR3, is AAGVIQSPRHLIKEKRETATLKCYPIPRHDTVYWYQQGPGQDPQFLISFYEKMQSDKGSIPDRFSAQQFSDYHSELNMSSLELGDSALYFCASSPGGTGSREQFFGPGTRLTVL.

The chain uses TRBV29-1 and TRBJ2-5, with a tentative D call TRBD1 (5 bases). CDR1 SQVTM and CDR2 ANQGSEA come from the germline V gene. The CDR3 length is 11 residues. V was cut by 3 bases and J by 5 bases, with 7 bases left in between. The CDR3 nucleotides read TGCAGCGTTGACAGGGTTGAGACCCAGTACTTC. As protein: CSVDRVETQYF.

V is TRBV6-4 and J is TRBJ2-3; TRBD2 matches 9 bases. The junction had 9 bases not matched to a gene; V was cut back by 3 bases and J by 11 bases. Per germline, CDR1 MRHNA and CDR2 SNTAGT. The CDR3 loop spans 14 amino acids. CDR3 residues: CASSEAGGLQRQYF. As DNA, the CDR3 is TGTGCCAGCAGTGAAGCGGGAGGTCTTCAACGGCAGTATTTT.

This clone was seen a single time. J is TRBJ2-7 and V is TRBV18; D uncertain. The CDR3 runs 13 residues. Trimming took 0 bases from V and 5 from J, leaving 8 bases between them. In germline, CDR1 is KGHSH, CDR2 LQKENI. CDR3 bases: TGTGCCAGCTCACCACCGGGTATCCACGAGCAGTACTTC. Translation gives CASSPPGIHEQYF.

The chain employs TRBV5-1 and TRBJ1-5; D gene uncertain. This CDR3 is built from 13 residues. V lost 0 bases, J lost 9 bases, and 10 bases lay in between. The V gene's germline CDR1 is SGHRS and CDR2 YFSETQ. CDR3 sequence reads: CASSLAVGWPQHF. The DNA for the CDR3 is TGCGCCAGCAGCTTGGCCGTGGGGTGGCCCCAGCATTTT.